This T cell receptor (beta chain) emerged from a study of shared clonotypes between healthy human individuals. A deep-level run was used for the assay. The repertoire was sequenced with immunoSEQ multiplex PCR; TCRdb's copy has only in-frame clones and lacks some. The top ten hold 13% of the sample, which has some 470,000 clones, 76% seen once. The CDR3 runs 14 residues. Germline CDR1 reads ENHRY; CDR2 reads SYGVKD. The germline V and J ends were trimmed by 2 bases and 1 base, with 6 bases remaining between them. This TCR came from a woman aged 40 to 50 in good health. Some clones in this sample may be carry-over from other donors' samples. Sequencing was carried out using PBMCs. This rearrangement joins TRBV10-3 to TRBJ1-5; D unclear. This CDR3 is CAISEVNSNQPQHF. The CDR3 bases are TGTGCCATCAGTGAGGTTAACAGCAATCAGCCCCAGCATTTT.